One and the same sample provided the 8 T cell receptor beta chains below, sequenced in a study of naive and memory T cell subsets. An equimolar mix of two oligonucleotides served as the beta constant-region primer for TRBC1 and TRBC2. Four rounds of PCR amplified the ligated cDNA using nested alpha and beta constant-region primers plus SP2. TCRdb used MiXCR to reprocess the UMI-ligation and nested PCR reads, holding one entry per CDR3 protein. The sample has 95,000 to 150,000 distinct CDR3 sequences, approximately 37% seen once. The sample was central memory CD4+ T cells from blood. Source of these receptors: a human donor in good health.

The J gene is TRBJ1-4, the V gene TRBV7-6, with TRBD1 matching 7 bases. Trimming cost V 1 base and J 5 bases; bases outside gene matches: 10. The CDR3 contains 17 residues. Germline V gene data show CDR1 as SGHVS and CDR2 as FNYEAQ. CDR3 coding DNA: TGTGCCAGCAGCTTAGAGTCGGGACAGAGGGGAAATGAAAAACTGTTTTTT. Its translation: CASSLESGQRGNEKLFF.

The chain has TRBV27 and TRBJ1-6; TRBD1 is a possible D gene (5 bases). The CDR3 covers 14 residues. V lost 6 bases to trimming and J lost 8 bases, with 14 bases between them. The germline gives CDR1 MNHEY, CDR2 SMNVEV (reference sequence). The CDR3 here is CASRPGTWDSPLHF. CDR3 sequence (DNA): TGTGCCAGCAGACCAGGGACGTGGGATTCACCCCTCCACTTT.

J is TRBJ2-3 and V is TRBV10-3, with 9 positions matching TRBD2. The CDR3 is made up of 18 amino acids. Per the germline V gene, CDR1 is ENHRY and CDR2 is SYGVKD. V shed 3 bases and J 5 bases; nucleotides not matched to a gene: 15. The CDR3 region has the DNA TGTGCCATCAGTGAACTCGCGGGAGGGCGCGGGGGAGGAGATACGCAGTATTTT. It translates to CAISELAGGRGGGDTQYF.

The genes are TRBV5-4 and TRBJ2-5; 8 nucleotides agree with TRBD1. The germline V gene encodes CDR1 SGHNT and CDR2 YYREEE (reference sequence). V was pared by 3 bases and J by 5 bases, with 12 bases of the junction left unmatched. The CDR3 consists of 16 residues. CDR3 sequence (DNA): TGTGCCAGCAGCTCGCCTAGGACAGGGCGAGGGGAGACCCAGTACTTC. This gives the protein CASSSPRTGRGETQYF. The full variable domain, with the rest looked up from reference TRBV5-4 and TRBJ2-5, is ETGVTQSPTHLIKTRGQQVTLRCSSQSGHNTVSWYQQALGQGPQFIFQYYREEENGRGNFPPRFSGLQFPNYSSELNVNALELDDSALYLCASSSPRTGRGETQYFGPGTRLLVL.

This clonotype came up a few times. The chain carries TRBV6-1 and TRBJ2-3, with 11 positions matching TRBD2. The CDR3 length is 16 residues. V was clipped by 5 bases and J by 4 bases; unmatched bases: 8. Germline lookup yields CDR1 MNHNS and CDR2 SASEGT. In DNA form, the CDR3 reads TGTGCCAGCAGTCCCAAGACTAGCGGGAAGTCAGATACGCAGTATTTT. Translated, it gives CASSPKTSGKSDTQYF.

Here the CDR3 DNA reads TGTGCCAGCAGTTCCGAGCGAAATCAAGAGACCCAGTACTTC. Translated: CASSSERNQETQYF. The rearrangement uses TRBV6-6 and TRBJ2-5, with unresolved D. Trimming cost V 4 bases and J 2 bases, with 11 bases left between them. The germline gives CDR1 MNHNY, CDR2 SVGAGI (reference sequence). The length of the CDR3 is 14 residues.

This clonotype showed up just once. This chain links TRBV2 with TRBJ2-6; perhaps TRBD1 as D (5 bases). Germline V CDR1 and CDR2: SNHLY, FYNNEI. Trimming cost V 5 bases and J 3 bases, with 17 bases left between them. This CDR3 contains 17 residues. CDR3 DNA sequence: TGTGCCAGCAGTTCAGGGCTCTCTCGTTTTGGGGCCAACGTCCTGACTTTC. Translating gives CASSSGLSRFGANVLTF.

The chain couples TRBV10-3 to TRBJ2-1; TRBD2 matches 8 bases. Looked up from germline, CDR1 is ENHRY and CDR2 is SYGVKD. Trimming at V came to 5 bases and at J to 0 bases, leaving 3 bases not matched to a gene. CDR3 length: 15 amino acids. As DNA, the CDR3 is TGTGCCATCAGTCGTACTAGCGGCTCCTACAATGAGCAGTTCTTC. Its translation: CAISRTSGSYNEQFF.